The 30 T cell receptor beta chains below were found in one sample sequenced in a study of PD-1 blockade in classical Hodgkin lymphoma. Data came from immunoSEQ multiplex PCR; TCRdb stores just in-frame clones and leaves some out. This sample has around 20,000 clones, with roughly three quarters found just once. In every patient, relapse followed autologous stem cell transplantation, while exposure to brentuximab vedotin differed. This specimen was peripheral blood mononuclear cells (PBMCs), taken before the second cycle of nivolumab. The receptors were gathered from a human donor with classical Hodgkin lymphoma.

This clone was picked up one time. The rearrangement uses TRBV4-3 and TRBJ2-7; possibly TRBD2 for D (5 bases). CDR1 is LGHNA, CDR2 YSLEER, per germline. Trimming took off 4 bases at V and 4 bases at J, with 17 bases between the two ends. The CDR3 has 15 residues. CDR3: CASSPGNPSGYEQYF. The CDR3 DNA is TGCGCCAGCAGCCCTGGGAACCCTTCGGGATACGAGCAGTACTTC.

The genes are TRBV10-3 and TRBJ2-1; the D gene is possibly TRBD1 (5 bases). CDR3 length: 19 amino acids. Germline CDR1 reads ENHRY; CDR2 reads SYGVKD. V dropped 4 bases and J dropped 1 base, with 23 bases sitting between them. The CDR3 protein is CAISGPETEFEGSYNEQFF. The CDR3 nucleotides are TGTGCCATCAGTGGACCGGAGACAGAATTTGAAGGATCCTACAATGAGCAGTTCTTC.

The rearrangement uses TRBV13 and TRBJ2-1; possibly TRBD1 or TRBD2 for D (5 bases each). With 5 bases removed from V and 0 bases from J, the gap between germline ends came to 14 bases. Germline CDR1 PRHDT, CDR2 FYEKMQ (reference sequence). The CDR3 length is 16 residues. This CDR3 reads CASSRGGLSSYNEQFF. The CDR3 coding sequence is TGTGCCAGCAGCCGGGGCGGATTGAGCTCCTACAATGAGCAGTTCTTC.

J is TRBJ2-7 and V is TRBV6-6, with 7 positions matching TRBD1. The CDR3 extends over 15 amino acids. CDR1 is MNHNY, CDR2 SVGAGI, per germline (reference sequence). J was trimmed by 2 bases and V by 6 bases; bases with no gene match: 10. CDR3 protein: CASSPPGTAPYEQYF. Here the CDR3 DNA reads TGTGCCAGCAGCCCCCCCGGGACAGCACCCTACGAGCAGTACTTC.

This clone was seen a few times. The chain joins TRBV11-3 to TRBJ2-2; unclear D gene. Looked up from germline, CDR1 is SGHNT and CDR2 is YENEEA. Deletions cut 0 bases from V and 4 bases from J, with 9 bases between. This CDR3 contains 15 residues. This CDR3 reads CASSLDLGFTGELFF. Here the CDR3 DNA reads TGTGCCAGCAGCTTAGATCTGGGGTTCACCGGGGAGCTGTTTTTT.

This clone was detected once. The rearrangement links TRBV19 to TRBJ2-1; possible D gene TRBD2, 5 bases. The V end lost 7 bases, the J end lost 10 bases, and 11 bases lay between the germline ends. The germline V gene has CDR1 LNHDA and CDR2 SQIVND (reference sequence). The CDR3 runs 11 residues. CDR3: CASKLGIEQFF. CDR3 nucleotides: TGTGCCAGTAAACTCGGGATAGAGCAGTTCTTC. The variable domain in full, completed from reference TRBV19 and TRBJ2-1, reads DGGITQSPKYLFRKEGQNVTLSCEQNLNHDAMYWYRQDPGQGLRLIYYSQIVNDFQKGDIAEGYSVSREKKESFPLTVTSAQKNPTAFYLCASKLGIEQFFGPGTRLTVL.

This chain connects TRBV9 to TRBJ2-1; D might be TRBD2 (7 bases). CDR3 length: 16 amino acids. Germline V gene data show CDR1 as SGDLS and CDR2 as YYNGEE. Trimming stripped 3 bases from V and 5 bases from J, with 18 bases between. The CDR3 DNA is TGTGCCAGCAGCGCCCCACAGGGAGGGGGGGACAATGAGCAGTTCTTC. Protein: CASSAPQGGGDNEQFF. The whole variable domain, filled in from reference TRBV9 and TRBJ2-1, reads DSGVTQTPKHLITATGQRVTLRCSPRSGDLSVYWYQQSLDQGLQFLIQYYNGEERAKGNILERFSAQQFPDLHSELNLSSLELGDSALYFCASSAPQGGGDNEQFFGPGTRLTVL.

V gene TRBV6-5 combines with J gene TRBJ1-6; D may be TRBD1 (5 bases). From germline, CDR1 is MNHEY and CDR2 SVGAGI. V was cut by 7 bases and J by 13 bases, with 23 bases left in between. There are 15 residues in the CDR3. Written as DNA, the CDR3 is TGTGCCAGCAAACTTGCCCCGGCACAGGCTTGGCCCCTCCACTTT. Encoded protein: CASKLAPAQAWPLHF.

The table lists this clone with a few counts. This chain joins TRBV11-3 and TRBJ2-2; no firm D call. The CDR3 length is 15 residues. CDR1 SGHNT and CDR2 YENEEA come from the germline V gene. The V gene lost 5 bases and the J gene lost 3 bases, with 13 bases spanning the gap. CDR3 sequence: CASSLGNTDTGELFF. The CDR3 DNA follows: TGTGCCAGCAGCCTAGGGAACACCGACACCGGGGAGCTGTTTTTT.

As to this clone: Compared with germline, one end of the junction differs, possibly owing to a read error. This chain uses TRBV9 with TRBJ1-2; possible D gene TRBD1, 6 bases. Germline assignment: CDR1 SGDLS and CDR2 YYNGEE. This CDR3 region has 17 residues. CDR3 nucleotide sequence: TGTGCCAGCAGCCTCCGCATAGGAGGGGGTTTTAACTATGGTTACACCTTC. Translated, it gives CASSLRIGGGFNYGYTF. Complete variable domain (other parts from reference TRBV9 and TRBJ1-2): DSGVTQTPKHLITATGQRVTLRCSPRSGDLSVYWYQQSLDQGLQFLIQYYNGEERAKGNILERFSAQQFPDLHSELNLSSLELGDSALYFCASSLRIGGGFNYGYTFGSGTRLTVV.

V usage is TRBV19 and J usage is TRBJ2-7; maybe TRBD1 (5 bases). Trimming cost V 1 base and J 1 base, with 8 bases left between them. Germline V CDR1 and CDR2: LNHDA, SQIVND (reference sequence). This CDR3 is 14 amino acids long. The CDR3 bases are TGTGCCAGTAGTATAGGCCAGGGTTCCTACGAGCAGTACTTC. This encodes CASSIGQGSYEQYF.

By sample fraction, this clone is medium-sized. Other nucleotide sequences in the sample specify the same CDR3. The V and J genes are TRBV5-4 and TRBJ1-6; TRBD1 matches at 9 bases. Germline assignment: CDR1 SGHNT and CDR2 YYREEE (reference sequence). The ends lost 0 bases at V and 5 bases at J; junction bases unmatched: 0. This CDR3 has 15 amino acids. Here the CDR3 DNA reads TGTGCCAGCAGCTTGGGACAGGGGGATAATTCACCCCTCCACTTT. Amino acids: CASSLGQGDNSPLHF.

The chain employs TRBV7-2 and TRBJ1-6; 7 nucleotides match TRBD1. Germline loops: CDR1 SGHTA, CDR2 FQGNSA. After removal of 5 bases from V and 6 bases from J, the junction contained 7 bases not matched to a gene. This CDR3 is 15 amino acids long. CDR3: CASSGGQSTNSPLHF. The CDR3 DNA sequence: TGTGCCAGCAGCGGGGGACAGTCGACTAATTCACCCCTCCACTTT.

The chain uses TRBV27 and TRBJ2-7, with D perhaps assigned TRBD1 or TRBD2 (5 bases each). Germline CDR1 is MNHEY and CDR2 is SMNVEV (reference sequence). V gave up 1 base and J gave up 5 bases, with 6 bases separating them. This CDR3 is built from 12 residues. The CDR3 nucleotides are TGTGCCAGCAGTTTATTGGGGGACGAGCAGTACTTC. It translates to CASSLLGDEQYF.

The CDR3 here is CASSFQRLAGRAYEQYF. CDR3 coding DNA: TGTGCCAGCAGCTTCCAGCGGCTAGCGGGCCGAGCCTACGAGCAGTACTTC. This rearrangement joins TRBV11-2 to TRBJ2-7; 8 bases agree with TRBD2. This CDR3 contains 17 residues. Germline CDR1 and CDR2: SGHAT and FQNNGV. V gave up 3 bases and J gave up 2 bases; unmatched junction bases: 12. Variable domain in full (rest from reference TRBV11-2 and TRBJ2-7): EAGVAQSPRYKIIEKRQSVAFWCNPISGHATLYWYQQILGQGPKLLIQFQNNGVVDDSQLPKDRFSAERLKGVDSTLKIQPAKLEDSAVYLCASSFQRLAGRAYEQYFGPGTRLTVT.

This clone was recorded a few times. The V gene is TRBV25-1, the J gene TRBJ1-4; D is perhaps TRBD1 (5 bases). Deletions cut 6 bases from V and 5 bases from J, with 19 bases between. The CDR3 totals 16 residues. CDR1 is MGHDK and CDR2 is SYGVNS in the germline V gene. The CDR3 region is CASSEDSGYRNEKLFF. CDR3 in DNA: TGTGCCAGCAGCGAAGATTCAGGGTATAGGAATGAAAAACTGTTTTTT.

This rearrangement joins TRBV6-4 to TRBJ2-1; TRBD2 matches at 8 bases. The CDR3 contains 16 residues. With 2 bases clipped from V and 3 bases from J, the junction kept 6 bases outside the gene matches. Germline CDR1 and CDR2: MRHNA and SNTAGT. The CDR3: CASSDRSGSDYNEQFF. CDR3 in DNA: TGTGCCAGCAGTGACCGCAGCGGGAGCGACTACAATGAGCAGTTCTTC.

CDR3 loop: CASSSVGGTEAFF. The CDR3 nucleotides read TGTGCCAGCAGCTCGGTGGGTGGAACTGAAGCTTTCTTT. The V call is TRBV13, the J call TRBJ1-1; no clear D gene. The CDR3 is 13 residues long. V gave up 4 bases and J gave up 5 bases, with 11 bases separating them. Germline V gives CDR1 PRHDT, CDR2 FYEKMQ (reference sequence). The whole variable domain, remainder taken from reference TRBV13 and TRBJ1-1, is AAGVIQSPRHLIKEKRETATLKCYPIPRHDTVYWYQQGPGQDPQFLISFYEKMQSDKGSIPDRFSAQQFSDYHSELNMSSLELGDSALYFCASSSVGGTEAFFGQGTRLTVV.

V and J are TRBV5-6 and TRBJ2-2; 11 bases match TRBD1. In germline, CDR1 is SGHDT, CDR2 YYEEEE. The V gene end was trimmed by 5 bases and the J gene end by 6 bases; junction bases not matched to a gene: 15. This CDR3 is built from 18 residues. The CDR3 DNA reads as TGTGCCAGCAGTCCCGATTACTGGACAGGGGGCAGCCCCGGGGAGCTGTTTTTT. Amino acids: CASSPDYWTGGSPGELFF.

The chain has TRBV15 and TRBJ1-2, with D possibly matching TRBD1 (5 bases). The CDR3 totals 15 residues. The V end lost 5 bases, the J end lost 6 bases, and 19 bases lay between the germline ends. Looked up from germline, CDR1 is LNHNV and CDR2 is YYDKDF (reference sequence). The CDR3 nucleotides are TGTGCCACCAGCGATCCGGGACGCATCTGGGATGGCTACACCTTC. Its protein product is CATSDPGRIWDGYTF.

The rearrangement joins TRBV7-2 to TRBJ1-2; tentatively, D is TRBD1 (5 bases). Trimming pared 2 bases from V and 3 bases from J, leaving 7 bases between. Germline V CDR1 and CDR2: SGHTA, FQGNSA. The CDR3 covers 13 residues. CDR3: CASSLTQDYGYTF. CDR3 nucleotides: TGTGCCAGCAGCTTAACACAGGACTATGGCTACACCTTC.

The chain links TRBV15 to TRBJ1-5; D is perhaps TRBD1 (5 bases). Germline lookup yields CDR1 LNHNV and CDR2 YYDKDF (reference sequence). The CDR3 is made up of 16 amino acids. Trimming took 1 base from V and 2 from J, leaving 12 bases between them. The CDR3 sequence is CATSRGGGAGNQPQHF. CDR3 bases: TGTGCCACCAGCAGAGGTGGCGGGGCGGGCAATCAGCCCCAGCATTTT.

The chain uses TRBV2 and TRBJ1-5, with 8 bases that match TRBD1. The CDR3 totals 14 residues. V lost 4 bases to trimming and J lost 4 bases; unmatched junction nucleotides: 3. Germline V gene sequence: CDR1 SNHLY, CDR2 FYNNEI. In nucleotides, the CDR3 is TGTGCCAGCAGTGGCAACAGGGGGAATCAGCCCCAGCATTTT. This codes for CASSGNRGNQPQHF.

The chain is built from TRBV7-2 and TRBJ1-5; unclear D gene. The CDR3 is 16 residues long. Germline V gives CDR1 SGHTA, CDR2 FQGNSA. With 2 bases removed from V and 2 bases from J, the gap between germline ends came to 13 bases. The CDR3 DNA is TGTGCCAGCAGCTTATGGACCCCCATAGGCAATCAGCCCCAGCATTTT. This sequence encodes CASSLWTPIGNQPQHF.

The gene calls are TRBV20-1 and TRBJ2-7; D is ambiguous. Germline V lookup: CDR1 DFQATT, CDR2 SNEGSKA (reference sequence). V dropped 3 bases and J dropped 5 bases, with 8 bases sitting between them. The CDR3 runs 11 residues. Written as DNA, the CDR3 is TGCAGTGCTAGGCGGCCCCACGAGCAGTACTTC. Residues: CSARRPHEQYF.

V is TRBV19 and J is TRBJ2-7, with 9 bases that match TRBD1. From germline, CDR1 is LNHDA and CDR2 SQIVND (reference sequence). CDR3 size: 15 residues. The J segment lost 2 bases and the V segment lost 3 bases, leaving 5 bases of the junction unmatched. DNA of the CDR3: TGTGCCAGTAGTATGGGGACAGGGCACCCCTACGAGCAGTACTTC. The encoded protein is CASSMGTGHPYEQYF.

The chain combines TRBV4-3 with TRBJ2-3; 8 bases map to TRBD1. In germline, CDR1 is LGHNA, CDR2 YSLEER. The CDR3 has 15 amino acids. V lost 4 bases and J lost 0; bases outside the gene matches: 3. In nucleotides, the CDR3 is TGCGCCAGCAGCCGATGGACAGGGAGCACAGATACGCAGTATTTT. It specifies CASSRWTGSTDTQYF.

This chain joins TRBV29-1 and TRBJ2-5, with D perhaps matching TRBD1 (7 bases). The germline V gene has CDR1 SQVTM and CDR2 ANQGSEA. The CDR3 runs 12 residues. The germline V and J ends were trimmed by 2 bases and 4 bases, with 8 bases remaining between them. In DNA, the CDR3 is TGCAGCGTTGAACAGGGGGGAGAGACCCAGTACTTC. Its protein product is CSVEQGGETQYF.

The V gene is TRBV28, the J gene TRBJ2-3; D unclear. This CDR3 region has 16 residues. In germline, CDR1 is MDHEN, CDR2 SYDVKM. Trimming pared 6 bases from V and 1 base from J, leaving 17 bases between. Here the CDR3 reads CASRGSSGSGTDTQYF. DNA for the CDR3: TGTGCCAGCAGGGGCAGTTCCGGGTCCGGCACAGATACGCAGTATTTT.

The chain employs TRBV4-3 and TRBJ1-6; tentative D call: TRBD1 (5 bases). V was shortened by 1 base and J by 9 bases, with 13 bases between the two germline ends. The CDR3 sequence is 15 residues long. In germline, CDR1 is LGHNA, CDR2 YSLEER. The CDR3 loop is CASSQGRLGGSPLHF. The DNA of the CDR3 is TGCGCCAGCAGCCAAGGGCGGCTGGGGGGTTCACCCCTCCACTTT.